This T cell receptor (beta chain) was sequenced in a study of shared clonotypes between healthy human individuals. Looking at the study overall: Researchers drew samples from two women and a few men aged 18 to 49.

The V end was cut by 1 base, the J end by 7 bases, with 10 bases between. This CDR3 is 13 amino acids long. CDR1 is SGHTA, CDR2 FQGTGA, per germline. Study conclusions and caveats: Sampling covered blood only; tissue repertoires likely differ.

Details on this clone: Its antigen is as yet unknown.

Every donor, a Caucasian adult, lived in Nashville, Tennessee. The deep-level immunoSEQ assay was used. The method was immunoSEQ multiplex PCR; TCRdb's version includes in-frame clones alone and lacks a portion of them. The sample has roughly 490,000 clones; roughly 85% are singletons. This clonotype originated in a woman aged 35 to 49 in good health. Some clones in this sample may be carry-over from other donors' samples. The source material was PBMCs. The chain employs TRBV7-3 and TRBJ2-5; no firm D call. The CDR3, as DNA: TGTGCCAGCAGCTTAAAACAAGTGGGGACCCAGTACTTC. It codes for CASSLKQVGTQYF.